This entry lists 27 T cell receptor beta chains sequenced from one sample in a study of T-cell reconstitution after alpha-beta-depleted transplantation in children. Unique molecular identifiers featured in how the TCRbeta library was prepared. TCRdb reanalysed the PCR reads using MiXCR and keeps one entry per CDR3 protein. The data show around 270,000 distinct CDR3 sequences, 9.5% to 13% seen once. The input for sequencing was PBMCs, taken before TCRalphabeta/CD19-depleted stem cell transplant. The receptors shown here come from a boy under two years old with acute myeloid leukemia, due to receive a stem cell transplant.

This clonotype was counted ten times or more. The chain has TRBV4-2 and TRBJ1-1; D unresolved. V gave up 4 bases and J gave up 3 bases, with 6 bases separating them. The CDR3 has 12 amino acids. Germline-derived CDR1 and CDR2 are LGHNA and YNFKEQ. CDR3 amino acids: CASSPPDTEAFF. Here the CDR3 DNA reads TGTGCCAGCAGCCCACCGGACACTGAAGCTTTCTTT.

The J gene is TRBJ2-7, the V gene TRBV28, with a weak D call TRBD2 (5 bases). The germline CDR1 and CDR2 sequences are MDHEN and SYDVKM. Trimming took off 2 bases at V and 2 bases at J, with 13 bases between the two ends. CDR3 length equals 15 residues. CDR3 region: CASSLTPPGAYEQYF. The CDR3 DNA reads as TGTGCCAGCAGTTTAACCCCCCCCGGGGCCTACGAGCAGTACTTC. The full variable domain, with the rest looked up from reference TRBV28 and TRBJ2-7, is DVKVTQSSRYLVKRTGEKVFLECVQDMDHENMFWYRQDPGLGLRLIYFSYDVKMKEKGDIPEGYSVSREKKERFSLILESASTNQTSMYLCASSLTPPGAYEQYFGPGTRLTVT.

As to this clonotype: Sequence at one end of the junction differs from germline and may be a read error. V is TRBV5-4 and J is TRBJ1-6, with unresolved D. Germline CDR1 and CDR2: SGHNT and YYREEE (reference sequence). The CDR3 sequence is 14 residues long. The CDR3 DNA sequence: TGTGCCAGCAGCTTGCAGGCATATAATTCAGCCCTCCACTTT. Its translation is CASSLQAYNSALHF.

This clonotype was seen at least ten times. The J gene is TRBJ2-7, the V gene TRBV12-3 or TRBV12-4; 9 positions match TRBD2. J was trimmed by 2 bases and V by 1 base; bases with no gene match: 12. The CDR3 covers 18 residues. The CDR3 DNA reads as TGTGCCAGCAGTTTAGAATTGATGGGACTAGCCCGAGCCTACGAGCAGTACTTC. This codes for CASSLELMGLARAYEQYF.

In this sample, this clonotype turned up many times. The chain employs TRBV7-3 and TRBJ2-1, with TRBD2 matching over 9 bases. This CDR3 spans 15 amino acids. The V gene end was trimmed by 5 bases and the J gene end by 4 bases; junction bases not matched to a gene: 6. Germline values: CDR1 SGHTA, CDR2 FQGTGA. The DNA for the CDR3 is TGTGCCAGCAGCCAAGCGGGGGGAGGGTACAATGAGCAGTTCTTC. Translation gives CASSQAGGGYNEQFF.

Ten or more counts support this clonotype. The chain recombines TRBV12-3 or TRBV12-4 with TRBJ2-1, with 12 bases fitting TRBD2. CDR3 length: 16 residues. Unmatched junction bases numbered 8, after V lost 6 bases and J lost 5 bases. CDR3 nucleotides: TGTGCCAGCAGCCTGGGGCTAGCGGGGGGGAACAATGAGCAGTTCTTC. It codes for CASSLGLAGGNNEQFF.

The J gene is TRBJ1-1, the V gene TRBV15; 8 bases match TRBD1. The CDR3 covers 17 residues. Losses at the gene ends were 0 bases for V and 1 base for J; bases not matched to a gene: 7. From germline, CDR1 is LNHNV and CDR2 YYDKDF (reference sequence). The DNA of the CDR3 is TGTGCCACCAGCAGAGAGGGGGGACAGGATCGGAACACTGAAGCTTTCTTT. The encoded protein is CATSREGGQDRNTEAFF. Variable domain in full (rest from reference TRBV15 and TRBJ1-1): DAMVIQNPRYQVTQFGKPVTLSCSQTLNHNVMYWYQQKSSQAPKLLFHYYDKDFNNEADTPDNFQSRRPNTSFCFLDIRSPGLGDTAMYLCATSREGGQDRNTEAFFGQGTRLTVV.

Note on this clonotype: A single base separates this from a much larger clone, so it may be a read error. The chain has TRBV4-1 and TRBJ2-1; no reliable D call. Germline CDR1 and CDR2: MGHRA and YSYEKL. The CDR3 is 13 residues long. V was trimmed by 3 bases and J by 10 bases, leaving 13 bases between them. DNA of the CDR3: TGCGCCAGCAGCCATGGTCGCGGTCCCGAGCAGTTCTTC. Translation: CASSHGRGPEQFF.

Comment on this clonotype: Its ends do not fully match the called genes, so a read error is possible. The chain joins TRBV3-1 to TRBJ2-3; D perhaps matches TRBD2 (6 bases). The CDR3 is made up of 14 amino acids. CDR1 and CDR2 from the germline V gene are LGHDT and YNNKEL (reference sequence). CDR3 sequence reads: CASSQVTSKDTQYF. As DNA, the CDR3 is TGTGCCAGCAGCCAAGTTACTAGCAAAGATACGCAGTATTTT.

The J gene is TRBJ2-7, the V gene TRBV27; 8 nucleotides match TRBD1. Germline V gene sequence: CDR1 MNHEY, CDR2 SMNVEV (reference sequence). The CDR3 runs 15 residues. V dropped 0 bases and J dropped 2; count of bases not matched to a gene: 3. The DNA of the CDR3 is TGTGCCAGCAGTTTATCGGACAGGGTGCCCTACGAGCAGTACTTC. Its protein product is CASSLSDRVPYEQYF.

This clonotype appeared many times. This chain uses TRBV14 with TRBJ2-3, with D maybe TRBD2 (7 bases). The V gene's germline CDR1 is SGHDN and CDR2 FVKESK. V dropped 3 bases and J dropped 2 bases, with 9 bases sitting between them. The CDR3 has 14 amino acids. The CDR3 DNA reads TGTGCCAGCAGCCAGGGGGGGCACACAGATACGCAGTATTTT. This translates into CASSQGGHTDTQYF. Combining the CDR3 with reference TRBV14 and TRBJ2-3 gives the whole variable domain EAGVTQFPSHSVIEKGQTVTLRCDPISGHDNLYWYRRVMGKEIKFLLHFVKESKQDESGMPNNRFLAERTGGTYSTLKVQPAELEDSGVYFCASSQGGHTDTQYFGPGTRLTVL.

With regard to this clonotype: Just one base apart from a much larger clone, this may be a read error. The V call is TRBV20-1, the J call TRBJ1-2; D unclear. CDR3 size: 12 residues. The germline CDR1 and CDR2 sequences are DFQATT and SNEGSKA (reference sequence). V shed 3 bases and J shed 7 bases, with 12 bases lying between them. Here the CDR3 reads CSARRTVAGYTF. CDR3 DNA: TGCAGTGCTAGGCGCACGGTGGCTGGCTACACCTTC.

This clonotype has a count of ten or more. The chain has TRBV28 and TRBJ2-7, with a tentative D call TRBD1 (5 bases). This CDR3 has 14 residues. Trimming removed 6 bases at V and 1 base at J, with 13 bases between. The germline V gene has CDR1 MDHEN and CDR2 SYDVKM. The chain's CDR3 is CASRLGQISYEQYF. CDR3 in DNA: TGTGCCAGCAGACTGGGGCAGATTTCCTACGAGCAGTACTTC.

This clonotype was found many times. J is TRBJ2-3 and V is TRBV28; D not resolved. Deletions cut 2 bases from V and 2 bases from J, with 8 bases between. Looked up from germline, CDR1 is MDHEN and CDR2 is SYDVKM. The CDR3 covers 14 residues. The CDR3 bases are TGTGCCAGCAGTTTAAGCCAGAACACAGATACGCAGTATTTT. Encoded protein: CASSLSQNTDTQYF.

At least ten counts were recorded for this clonotype. V usage is TRBV7-2 and J usage is TRBJ1-5; TRBD1 matches at 7 bases. Germline values: CDR1 SGHTA, CDR2 FQGNSA. Germline trimming cut 0 bases from V and 7 bases from J; bases unmatched to any gene: 6. The CDR3 contains 15 residues. CDR3 bases: TGTGCCAGCAGCTTAGCCGGAACAGGGGTCCAGCCCCAGCATTTT. It encodes CASSLAGTGVQPQHF.

The chain links TRBV6-2 or TRBV6-3 to TRBJ2-3; 16 bases fit TRBD2. Germline V gene lookup returns CDR1 MNHEY and CDR2 SVGEGT. The ends lost 2 bases at V and 0 bases at J; junction bases unmatched: 11. This CDR3 spans 21 amino acids. The CDR3 DNA is TGTGCCAGCAGTTACGATCCGGGACTAGCGGGGGGGATCCCTAGCACAGATACGCAGTATTTT. Residues: CASSYDPGLAGGIPSTDTQYF.

This clonotype was picked up many times. The rearrangement joins TRBV9 to TRBJ2-3; D remains ambiguous. V was pared by 3 bases and J by 0 bases, with 17 bases between. The CDR3 contains 17 residues. CDR1 is SGDLS and CDR2 is YYNGEE in the germline V gene. CDR3 in DNA: TGTGCCAGCAGCGATCCTAAGCAGCACGAGAGCACAGATACGCAGTATTTT. It codes for CASSDPKQHESTDTQYF.

The sample holds many counts of this clonotype. V and J are TRBV7-2 and TRBJ1-2; no reliable D call. The germline V and J ends were trimmed by 5 bases and 7 bases, with 14 bases remaining between them. CDR3 length: 13 residues. CDR1 is SGHTA, CDR2 FQGNSA, per germline. The CDR3 DNA reads TGTGCCAGCAGCCAACCCCGGGTTGGTGGCTACACCTTC. This codes for CASSQPRVGGYTF.

This CDR3 is CSAGRGGLAGEQYF. The CDR3 bases are TGCAGTGCGGGTAGGGGTGGACTAGCGGGCGAGCAGTACTTC. V gene TRBV20-1 combines with J gene TRBJ2-7; TRBD2 matches at 11 bases. The V segment lost 6 bases and the J segment 6 bases; nucleotides outside the gene matches: 10. This CDR3 spans 14 amino acids. CDR1 and CDR2 from the germline V gene are DFQATT and SNEGSKA (reference sequence).

This clonotype was counted ten times or more. The chain is built from TRBV5-5 and TRBJ2-1; TRBD1 matches 7 bases. The germline V gene encodes CDR1 SGHKS and CDR2 YYEKEE (reference sequence). CDR3 length: 15 residues. The J segment lost 9 bases and the V segment lost 4 bases, leaving 13 bases of the junction unmatched. CDR3 DNA sequence: TGTGCCAGCAGCCCGGCAGGGGGTGCCTACGGTGAGCAGTTCTTC. Protein sequence: CASSPAGGAYGEQFF.

The CDR3 loop reads CASSTFRASLFTGELFF. The CDR3 DNA reads as TGTGCCAGCAGTACCTTCCGGGCCTCTCTCTTCACCGGGGAGCTGTTTTTT. The V and J genes are TRBV11-2 and TRBJ2-2; the D is unclear. The CDR3 runs to 17 residues. Germline assignment: CDR1 SGHAT and CDR2 FQNNGV. V was cut by 6 bases and J by 4 bases, with 21 bases left in between.

This clonotype appeared a few times. This rearrangement joins TRBV12-3 or TRBV12-4 to TRBJ1-1; 7 bases map to TRBD1. The junction had 8 bases not matched to a gene; V was cut back by 6 bases and J by 1 base. The CDR3 length is 15 residues. The CDR3 DNA follows: TGTGCCAGCAGCCCGAACAGGGGTCGGAACACTGAAGCTTTCTTT. It specifies CASSPNRGRNTEAFF.

This clonotype was observed at least ten times. The rearrangement joins TRBV20-1 to TRBJ2-1; 7 bases match TRBD2. Germline CDR1 is DFQATT and CDR2 is SNEGSKA (reference sequence). The trim removed 0 bases at V and 5 bases at J, leaving 7 bases unmatched. The CDR3 runs to 15 residues. In DNA, the CDR3 is TGCAGTGCTAGAGATTGGGGAGCGGGACACAATGAGCAGTTCTTC. Translating gives CSARDWGAGHNEQFF.

In its sample, this clonotype was seen many times. V and J are TRBV4-3 and TRBJ2-4, with a possible D match to TRBD2 (5 bases). Trimming left V 0 bases short and J 8 bases short, with 8 bases between. This CDR3 has 13 amino acids. The germline V gene has CDR1 LGHNA and CDR2 YSLEER. The CDR3 here is CASSQDLGDIQYF. In nucleotides, the CDR3 is TGCGCCAGCAGCCAAGACCTCGGGGACATTCAGTACTTC.

This clonotype was counted a few times. V gene TRBV5-4 combines with J gene TRBJ1-4; D may be TRBD1 (6 bases). The CDR3 sequence is 14 residues long. Germline V gene data show CDR1 as SGHNT and CDR2 as YYREEE (reference sequence). Trimming cost V 4 bases and J 8 bases, with 15 bases left between them. CDR3 coding DNA: TGTGCCAGCAGCCCGGACAGTTTTGGAGAAAAACTGTTTTTT. It encodes CASSPDSFGEKLFF.

This clonotype was picked up many times. V gene TRBV19 combines with J gene TRBJ2-7, with D tentatively TRBD2 (5 bases). This CDR3 is built from 15 residues. Trimming took off 1 base at V and 0 bases at J, with 10 bases between the two ends. Germline CDR1 LNHDA, CDR2 SQIVND (reference sequence). This CDR3 reads CASSIGGGLSYEQYF. The CDR3 DNA sequence: TGTGCCAGTAGTATAGGAGGCGGACTCTCCTACGAGCAGTACTTC.

This clonotype was picked up many times. This chain joins TRBV9 and TRBJ1-2; 9 bases map to TRBD1. Germline V CDR1 and CDR2: SGDLS, YYNGEE. This CDR3 has 16 amino acids. V was pared by 0 bases and J by 5 bases, with 8 bases of the junction left unmatched. DNA of the CDR3: TGTGCCAGCAGCGTAGCCCCACGGACAGGGGCATATGGCTACACCTTC. As protein: CASSVAPRTGAYGYTF. Filled out from reference TRBV9 and TRBJ1-2, the complete variable domain reads DSGVTQTPKHLITATGQRVTLRCSPRSGDLSVYWYQQSLDQGLQFLIQYYNGEERAKGNILERFSAQQFPDLHSELNLSSLELGDSALYFCASSVAPRTGAYGYTFGSGTRLTVV.